This T cell receptor beta chain was captured in a study of cytomegalovirus exposure and HLA in healthy donors. Both 60 Vbeta primers and 13 Jbeta primers went into the PCR. Assay used: immunoSEQ multiplex PCR; TCRdb lists only in-frame clones, some missing. The sample records 200,000 to 250,000 clones, roughly 80% being singletons. Notes on this clone: Its ends do not fully match the called genes, so a read error is possible.

The CDR3 consists of 19 residues. From germline, CDR1 is LGHNA and CDR2 YNFKEQ. Sample: PBMCs. The chain links TRBV4-2 to TRBJ2-6; TRBD1 agrees at 12 bases. The sequence was obtained from a young man in good health and CMV-seronegative. The CDR3 region is CASSQDTGTGGAGASVLTF. The CDR3 nucleotides are TGTGCCAGCAGCCAAGATACCGGGACAGGGGGCGCAGGGGCCAGCGTCCTGACTTTC.